This TCR beta chain came from a study of blood T cell repertoires in COVID-19. Germline-derived CDR1 and CDR2 are SGHDN and FVKESK. Trimming took 0 bases from V and 6 from J, leaving 6 bases between them. The CDR3 totals 13 residues. In its sample, this clone was seen a few times. Original data processing: Cell counts per sample came from amplifying reference gene primers. TCRdb's copy holds only in-frame clones and misses some; the assay was immunoSEQ multiplex PCR. That table gives V, J and clone size, and the DNA gave D and trimming. The repertoire includes more than 100,000 clones, about four fifths of them detected once, and about 16% sits in the top ten.

The TCR comes from a woman aged 45-59 years with acute or convalescent COVID-19. The chain is built from TRBV14 and TRBJ2-4, with D unclear. Sequencing was performed on peripheral blood. This chain's CDR3 is CASSQDWANIQYF. CDR3 sequence (DNA): TGTGCCAGCAGCCAAGATTGGGCAAACATTCAGTACTTC.